This TCR beta chain derives from a study of T cells after yellow fever vaccination. About the research overall: Fractions with few cells were prepared using SMART-Seq v4 Ultra Low Input. Findings and limits, study-wide: Most primary-vaccination clones reappeared after the booster (about 97% CD4, around 88% CD8). FACS-sorted repertoires might harbor abundant contaminating clonotypes from the bulk population.

TCRdb reprocessed the 5' RACE reads via MiXCR and lists one record per CDR3 protein. This table holds some 560,000 distinct CDR3 sequences, less than 20% found once. V lost 7 bases and J lost 1, with 9 bases in between. CDR3 size: 13 residues. Germline values: CDR1 KGHDR, CDR2 SFDVKD. With regard to this clonotype: Its antigen is currently unknown.

Sample: PBMCs, taken around 5 days after the first yellow fever vaccination. The clonotype originates from a man aged 18-30 years who received the YFV17D yellow fever vaccine. The chain joins TRBV24-1 to TRBJ1-1; D ambiguous. CDR3 amino acids: CATRAGANTEAFF. The CDR3 DNA is TGTGCCACCAGAGCGGGCGCGAACACTGAAGCTTTCTTT.